This T cell receptor (beta chain) was recorded in a study of shared clonotypes between healthy human individuals. TCRdb's table, derived via immunoSEQ multiplex PCR, lists solely in-frame clones and lacks some. In the table there are about 480,000 clones, 70% to 80% of which are singletons. The sequence was collected from a woman aged 40 to 55 in good health. Some clones in this sample may be carry-over from other donors' samples. Sample: PBMCs.

In nucleotides, the CDR3 is TGTGCCAGCAGCTTAGGCAGGGTCAATCAGCCCCAGCATTTT. It translates to CASSLGRVNQPQHF. The J gene is TRBJ1-5, the V gene TRBV11-2; D may be TRBD1 (5 bases). Trimming shortened V by 1 base and J by 3 bases, and 7 bases separated the two germline ends. In germline, CDR1 is SGHAT, CDR2 FQNNGV. The CDR3 is 14 residues long.